These 11 T cell receptor beta chains were all obtained from the same sample, sequenced in a study of T cells in Graves' hyperthyroidism and ophthalmopathy. The investigators amplified TCR beta CDR3 regions from RNA transcripts. The HTBI primer set was used in a first-round RT-PCR of the TCR CDR3. TCRdb analysed the multiplex PCR reads with MiXCR anew, one entry per CDR3 protein. The repertoire holds 550,000 to 800,000 distinct CDR3 sequences, with about a sixth as singletons. Sequencing was carried out using blood. The receptors were sampled from a young man with Graves' hyperthyroidism.

This clonotype was seen a handful of times. The chain uses TRBV28 and TRBJ2-7, with D tentatively TRBD1 or TRBD2 (5 bases each). Trimming left V 7 bases short and J 3 bases short, with 22 bases between. Germline loops: CDR1 MDHEN, CDR2 SYDVKM. The CDR3 is made up of 16 amino acids. The CDR3 DNA sequence: TGTGCCAGCATAAAAGGGGTTGACAGCGGAAACTACGAGCAGTACTTC. Translation gives CASIKGVDSGNYEQYF.

This clonotype has ten or more counts. The chain couples TRBV7-2 to TRBJ2-7; unclear D gene. This CDR3 comprises 14 residues. Trimming took 0 bases from V and 0 from J, leaving 6 bases between them. CDR1 SGHTA and CDR2 FQGNSA come from the germline V gene. CDR3 sequence reads: CASSLAARSYEQYF. CDR3 coding DNA: TGTGCCAGCAGCTTAGCAGCCCGCTCCTACGAGCAGTACTTC. The complete variable domain, with remaining parts taken from reference TRBV7-2 and TRBJ2-7, reads GAGVSQSPSNKVTEKGKDVELRCDPISGHTALYWYRQSLGQGLEFLIYFQGNSAPDKSGLPSDRFSAERTGGSVSTLTIQRTQQEDSAVYLCASSLAARSYEQYFGPGTRLTVT.

This clonotype was detected many times. The chain is built from TRBV20-1 and TRBJ1-2; 8 nucleotides line up with TRBD1. Germline-derived CDR1 and CDR2 are DFQATT and SNEGSKA (reference sequence). With 1 base clipped from V and 4 bases from J, the junction kept 11 bases outside the gene matches. CDR3 length: 16 amino acids. The CDR3, as DNA: TGCAGTGCTAGAGCACTCTCGACAGGGGTTGTCTATGGCTACACCTTC. Translating gives CSARALSTGVVYGYTF.

This clonotype was counted between two and nine times. V gene TRBV5-8 combines with J gene TRBJ2-7; perhaps TRBD1 as D (6 bases). V lost 2 bases to trimming and J lost 1 base, with 10 bases between them. This CDR3 comprises 14 residues. The germline CDR1 and CDR2 sequences are SGHTS and YDEGEE. CDR3 nucleotide sequence: TGTGCCAGCAGCTTTGGGACACCTTCCTACGAGCAGTACTTC. Protein product: CASSFGTPSYEQYF.

About this clonotype itself: Possible read error: a much larger clone is one base away. The V call is TRBV28, the J call TRBJ2-1; D is uncertain. Germline V gives CDR1 MDHEN, CDR2 SYDVKM. V was trimmed by 5 bases and J by 2 bases, leaving 16 bases between them. The CDR3 has 16 residues. CDR3 sequence (DNA): TGTGCCAGCAGTCCAGTCATCACTTGGGCCTACAATGAGCAGTTCTTC. Encoded protein: CASSPVITWAYNEQFF.

The gene calls are TRBV6-1 and TRBJ2-1, with a tentative D call TRBD2 (7 bases). Germline V gene sequence: CDR1 MNHNS, CDR2 SASEGT. The CDR3 contains 15 residues. Trimming shortened V by 11 bases and J by 8 bases, and 25 bases separated the two germline ends. CDR3 bases: TGTGCCCCCCGAATGGGGGGGGGCTTTGATGATGAGCAGTTCTTC. It specifies CAPRMGGGFDDEQFF.

The chain carries TRBV30 and TRBJ2-7; no reliable D call. There are 13 residues in the CDR3. V was shortened by 2 bases and J by 6 bases, with 14 bases between the two germline ends. Germline CDR1 GTSNPN, CDR2 SVGIG (reference sequence). The CDR3 region has the DNA TGTGCCTGGAGTTGGCAGGCCGAAGGCGAGCAGTACTTC. As protein: CAWSWQAEGEQYF.

This clonotype showed up many times. This chain uses TRBV18 with TRBJ2-7; perhaps TRBD2 as D (7 bases). Germline-derived CDR1 and CDR2 are KGHSH and LQKENI. The CDR3 runs to 18 residues. V lost 6 bases, J lost 0 bases, and 24 bases lay in between. Here the CDR3 DNA reads TGTGCCAGCTCCCCTCGGGGGGCAGCTCAACCCATCTCCTACGAGCAGTACTTC. Protein product: CASSPRGAAQPISYEQYF.

This clonotype showed up just a few times. V usage is TRBV6-1 and J usage is TRBJ2-1, with D perhaps assigned TRBD1 or TRBD2 (5 bases each). Trimming cost V 5 bases and J 11 bases, with 10 bases left between them. Per the germline V gene, CDR1 is MNHNS and CDR2 is SASEGT. This CDR3 has 11 residues. The CDR3 nucleotides are TGTGCCAGCAGTCCACCGGGACAGCAGTTCTTC. It is translated as CASSPPGQQFF.

This clonotype has only a few counts. The chain carries TRBV28 and TRBJ2-1, with 8 positions matching TRBD1. CDR1 MDHEN and CDR2 SYDVKM come from the germline V gene. CDR3 length equals 14 residues. Here the CDR3 DNA reads TGTGTCATACGGACAGGGAAGTCCTACAATGAGCAGTTCTTC. This sequence encodes CVIRTGKSYNEQFF.

This clonotype was seen repeatedly, ten times or more. The CDR3 region has the DNA TGCAGTGCTAGAATTGGAGATACGCAGTATTTT. This sequence encodes CSARIGDTQYF. This chain joins TRBV20-1 and TRBJ2-3; the D is unclear. V was pared by 2 bases and J by 5 bases, with 5 bases between. The CDR3 has 11 residues. Germline V gene sequence: CDR1 DFQATT, CDR2 SNEGSKA (reference sequence).